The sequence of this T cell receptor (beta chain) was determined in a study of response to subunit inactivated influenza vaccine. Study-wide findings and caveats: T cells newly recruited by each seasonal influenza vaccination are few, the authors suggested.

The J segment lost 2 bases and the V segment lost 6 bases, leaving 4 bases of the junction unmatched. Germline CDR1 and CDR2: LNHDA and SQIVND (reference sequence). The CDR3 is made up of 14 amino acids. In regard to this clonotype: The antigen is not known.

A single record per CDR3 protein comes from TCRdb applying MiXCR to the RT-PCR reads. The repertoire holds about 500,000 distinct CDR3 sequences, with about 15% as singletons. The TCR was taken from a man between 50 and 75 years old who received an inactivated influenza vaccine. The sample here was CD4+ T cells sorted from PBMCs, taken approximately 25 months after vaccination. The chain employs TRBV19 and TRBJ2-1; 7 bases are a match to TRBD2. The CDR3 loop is CASSKTSTYNEQFF. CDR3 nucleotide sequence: TGTGCCAGTAGCAAGACTAGCACCTACAATGAGCAGTTCTTC. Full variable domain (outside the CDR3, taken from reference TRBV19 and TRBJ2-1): DGGITQSPKYLFRKEGQNVTLSCEQNLNHDAMYWYRQDPGQGLRLIYYSQIVNDFQKGDIAEGYSVSREKKESFPLTVTSAQKNPTAFYLCASSKTSTYNEQFFGPGTRLTVL.